These 17 T cell receptor beta chains were sequenced from one sample in a study of early T cells in non-severe SARS-CoV-2 infection. TCRdb reprocessed the 5' RACE reads with MiXCR, giving one entry per CDR3 protein. The sample consists of some 70,000 distinct CDR3 sequences, 8.5% to 10% of them appearing once. Sequenced input: whole blood. The receptors derive from an adult who was a healthcare worker with PCR-confirmed SARS-CoV-2 infection or an uninfected control (not recorded which).

This clonotype has just one count. The chain has TRBV9 and TRBJ2-2; 7 bases agree with TRBD1. Per germline, CDR1 SGDLS and CDR2 YYNGEE. CDR3 size: 14 residues. J gave up 6 bases and V 6 bases, and 8 bases lay outside the gene matches. CDR3 protein: CASNSPGGSGELFF. Written as DNA, the CDR3 is TGTGCCAGCAATTCTCCAGGGGGATCCGGGGAGCTGTTTTTT.

This clonotype was detected ten times or more. The rearrangement uses TRBV29-1 and TRBJ1-1, with a weak D call TRBD1 (5 bases). Germline CDR1 and CDR2: SQVTM and ANQGSEA. This CDR3 contains 13 residues. V lost 1 base, J lost 4 bases, and 10 bases lay in between. In DNA, the CDR3 is TGCAGCGTTGAAGTCGCCGGGGGCACTGAAGCTTTCTTT. Translating it yields CSVEVAGGTEAFF. The whole variable domain, remainder taken from reference TRBV29-1 and TRBJ1-1, is SAVISQKPSRDICQRGTSLTIQCQVDSQVTMMFWYRQQPGQSLTLIATANQGSEATYESGFVIDKFPISRPNLTFSTLTVSNMSPEDSSIYLCSVEVAGGTEAFFGQGTRLTVV.

The rearrangement joins TRBV5-6 to TRBJ2-5, with D hard to call. This CDR3 is 16 amino acids long. The ends were cut back, 1 base at V and 5 bases at J, with 18 bases in the middle. Germline CDR1 is SGHDT and CDR2 is YYEEEE. The CDR3 is CASSLFPPTLAETQYF. The DNA of the CDR3 is TGTGCCAGCAGCTTGTTTCCCCCCACTCTCGCGGAGACCCAGTACTTC.

This clonotype appeared many times. This chain joins TRBV7-3 and TRBJ2-1, with 8 bases that match TRBD2. Germline CDR1 is SGHTA and CDR2 is FQGTGA. The ends lost 4 bases at V and 8 bases at J; junction bases unmatched: 4. The CDR3 totals 13 residues. This CDR3 is CASSSGLDDEQFF. The CDR3 region has the DNA TGTGCCAGCAGCTCGGGACTAGATGATGAGCAGTTCTTC. Variable domain in full (rest from reference TRBV7-3 and TRBJ2-1): GAGVSQTPSNKVTEKGKYVELRCDPISGHTALYWYRQSLGQGPEFLIYFQGTGAADDSGLPNDRFFAVRPEGSVSTLKIQRTERGDSAVYLCASSSGLDDEQFFGPGTRLTVL.

This clonotype was seen many times. The chain recombines TRBV11-2 with TRBJ2-3; 9 bases line up with TRBD1. Looked up from germline, CDR1 is SGHAT and CDR2 is FQNNGV. The junction had 0 bases not matched to a gene; V was cut back by 1 base and J by 4 bases. This CDR3 contains 14 residues. This CDR3 reads CASSLGTGADTQYF. CDR3 bases: TGTGCCAGCAGCTTAGGGACAGGGGCAGATACGCAGTATTTT.

This clonotype turned up a few times. Here the CDR3 reads CASSQVLGEQFF. The CDR3 bases are TGTGCCAGCAGCCAAGTTTTGGGGGAGCAGTTCTTC. The rearrangement links TRBV3-1 to TRBJ2-1; D gene uncertain. V lost 1 base, J lost 10 bases, and 8 bases lay in between. CDR3 length equals 12 residues. Germline CDR1 LGHDT, CDR2 YNNKEL (reference sequence).

The chain couples TRBV25-1 to TRBJ2-7; no clear D. This CDR3 is built from 11 residues. Trimming took off 4 bases at V and 2 bases at J, with 3 bases between the two ends. The germline CDR1 and CDR2 sequences are MGHDK and SYGVNS. The CDR3 nucleotides read TGTGCCAGCAGTGTTACCTACGAGCAGTACTTC. Translation gives CASSVTYEQYF.

The sample holds one count of this clonotype. This chain connects TRBV20-1 to TRBJ2-1; D ambiguous. Trimming took 6 bases from V and 4 from J, leaving 16 bases between them. Germline CDR1 reads DFQATT; CDR2 reads SNEGSKA (reference sequence). This CDR3 region has 14 residues. Written as DNA, the CDR3 is TGCAGTGCCCTCGCTCCAGGCACGTACAATGAGCAGTTCTTC. It codes for CSALAPGTYNEQFF.

This clonotype was counted ten times or more. The chain links TRBV10-2 to TRBJ2-7; D unresolved. The CDR3 sequence is 14 residues long. Germline CDR1 WSHSY, CDR2 SAAADI. The V end was cut by 7 bases, the J end by 6 bases, with 19 bases between. The CDR3 bases are TGCGCCAGCATGTTGACCCCGGACGGGTCCGAGCAGTACTTC. Residues: CASMLTPDGSEQYF.

This clonotype was found many times. This sequence joins TRBV12-3 or TRBV12-4 and TRBJ1-6, with a weak D call TRBD1 (5 bases). V was trimmed by 5 bases and J by 5 bases, leaving 10 bases between them. CDR3 length: 14 amino acids. This chain's CDR3 is CASSPGGDNSPLHF. The DNA for the CDR3 is TGTGCCAGCAGTCCCGGAGGGGATAATTCACCCCTCCACTTT.

This clonotype showed up just a few times. The J gene is TRBJ2-7, the V gene TRBV3-1; D remains unclear. Per germline, CDR1 LGHDT and CDR2 YNNKEL (reference sequence). This CDR3 spans 14 amino acids. V was cut by 1 base and J by 1 base, with 8 bases left in between. CDR3 region: CASSQGPTSYEQYF. DNA of the CDR3: TGTGCCAGCAGCCAAGGGCCGACATCCTACGAGCAGTACTTC.

This clonotype was seen ten or more times. The chain recombines TRBV11-2 with TRBJ2-1; 8 bases match TRBD1. Per germline, CDR1 SGHAT and CDR2 FQNNGV. This CDR3 spans 16 amino acids. J was trimmed by 4 bases and V by 3 bases; bases with no gene match: 8. The CDR3 reads CASSFYGQGAYNEQFF. CDR3 nucleotides: TGTGCCAGCAGCTTCTATGGACAGGGCGCTTACAATGAGCAGTTCTTC.

V and J are TRBV4-1 and TRBJ2-7; D unclear. The CDR3 has 13 residues. V was trimmed by 0 bases and J by 3 bases, leaving 6 bases between them. The germline gives CDR1 MGHRA, CDR2 YSYEKL. The CDR3 DNA reads TGCGCCAGCAGCCAAGATCAACTCTACGAGCAGTACTTC. Residues: CASSQDQLYEQYF.

This clonotype appeared a few times. The V gene is TRBV27, the J gene TRBJ2-7; 8 nucleotides match TRBD2. Germline-derived CDR1 and CDR2 are MNHEY and SMNVEV (reference sequence). V lost 3 bases to trimming and J lost 4 bases; unmatched junction nucleotides: 8. This CDR3 is 15 amino acids long. The CDR3 protein is CASSFVAGYEYEQYF. CDR3 nucleotide sequence: TGTGCCAGCAGTTTTGTAGCGGGATACGAGTACGAGCAGTACTTC.

This chain connects TRBV7-9 to TRBJ1-1; 7 bases are shared with TRBD1. With 5 bases clipped from V and 7 bases from J, the junction kept 13 bases outside the gene matches. Germline-derived CDR1 and CDR2 are SEHNR and FQNEAQ (reference sequence). This CDR3 has 15 residues. The CDR3, as DNA: TGTGCCAGCAGCGAACCGACAGGGTCAGGTGGTGAAGCTTTCTTT. It codes for CASSEPTGSGGEAFF.

This clonotype appeared many times. This chain joins TRBV2 and TRBJ2-7; TRBD2 is a possible D gene (5 bases). The CDR3 length is 12 residues. Germline CDR1 and CDR2: SNHLY and FYNNEI. Trimming stripped 7 bases from V and 5 bases from J, with 12 bases between. The chain's CDR3 is CASNSGFHEQYF. In DNA, the CDR3 is TGTGCCAGCAATTCGGGGTTCCACGAGCAGTACTTC.

This clonotype was found a few times. This sequence joins TRBV9 and TRBJ2-2; D is uncertain. In germline, CDR1 is SGDLS, CDR2 YYNGEE. Trimming took 0 bases from V and 6 from J, leaving 9 bases between them. CDR3 length equals 14 residues. CDR3 in amino acids: CASSVVKVAGELFF. The CDR3 bases are TGTGCCAGCAGCGTAGTCAAGGTCGCCGGGGAGCTGTTTTTT. Variable domain in full (rest from reference TRBV9 and TRBJ2-2): DSGVTQTPKHLITATGQRVTLRCSPRSGDLSVYWYQQSLDQGLQFLIQYYNGEERAKGNILERFSAQQFPDLHSELNLSSLELGDSALYFCASSVVKVAGELFFGEGSRLTVL.